The following is a T cell receptor (beta chain) sequence with its context. The data were taken from a study of early T cells in non-severe SARS-CoV-2 infection. Attachment of unique molecular identifiers was made to individual cDNA molecules. Each CDR3 protein is one row after TCRdb ran MiXCR on the 5' RACE reads. The sample has around 93,000 distinct CDR3 sequences; roughly 12% are singletons. The CDR3 runs 16 residues. V lost 0 bases and J lost 0, with 11 bases in between. The V gene's germline CDR1 is SEHNR and CDR2 FQNEAQ (reference sequence). The source was whole blood, collected at baseline. The V and J genes are TRBV7-9 and TRBJ1-1, with D perhaps matching TRBD1 (5 bases). This TCR was recovered from an adult who was a healthcare worker with PCR-confirmed SARS-CoV-2 infection or an uninfected control (not recorded which). The DNA of the CDR3 is TGTGCCAGCAGCTTAGCGGCGGGACTTATGAACACTGAAGCTTTCTTT. Protein product: CASSLAAGLMNTEAFF.